The 18 T cell receptor beta chains below come from one sample, sequenced in a study of CD8+CD57+ T cells in acquired aplastic anemia. Patients included in sequencing had previously demonstrated CD8+CD57+ cell expansion by flow cytometry. Template material for TCR beta VDJ and CDR3 profiling consisted of genomic DNA. In TCRdb, the reads were re-called with MiXCR into one record per CDR3 protein. The sample holds 150,000 to 200,000 distinct CDR3 sequences, around 50% seen once. The specimen sequenced was sorted CD4+, CD8+, or CD8+CD57+ T cells (not recorded which) from PBMCs. The receptors originated from a human donor with aplastic anemia.

The rearrangement links TRBV5-1 to TRBJ2-7; D perhaps matches TRBD2 (5 bases). Germline V gene data show CDR1 as SGHRS and CDR2 as YFSETQ. The CDR3 is 16 amino acids. V was cut by 0 bases and J by 4 bases, with 17 bases left in between. Here the CDR3 DNA reads TGCGCCAGCAGCTTGGGATGGAGTCGGGAATTATACGAGCAGTACTTC. This translates into CASSLGWSRELYEQYF.

This clonotype was seen many times. The chain employs TRBV12-3 or TRBV12-4 and TRBJ1-6; D is unresolved. With 2 bases removed from V and 9 bases from J, the gap between germline ends came to 11 bases. This CDR3 region has 14 residues. The CDR3 DNA reads TGTGCCAGCAGTTTATTGGAGGTCGCTTCACCCCTCCACTTT. This gives the protein CASSLLEVASPLHF.

As concerns this clonotype: It may be a read error: a sequence one base away is much more abundant. This sequence joins TRBV12-3 or TRBV12-4 and TRBJ2-7; D uncertain. The CDR3 runs 12 residues. Trimming pared 2 bases from V and 9 bases from J, leaving 11 bases between. The CDR3 region is CASSLSGRGQYF. CDR3 nucleotides: TGTGCCAGCAGTTTAAGTGGTCGCGGGCAGTACTTC.

The V gene is TRBV11-2, the J gene TRBJ2-7, with a weak D call TRBD1 (5 bases). Germline-derived CDR1 and CDR2 are SGHAT and FQNNGV. Trimming cost V 1 base and J 0 bases, with 13 bases left between them. The CDR3 consists of 16 residues. Written as DNA, the CDR3 is TGTGCCAGCAGCTTAGTGGGATCAGGGTTCTCCTACGAGCAGTACTTC. Amino acids: CASSLVGSGFSYEQYF.

The genes are TRBV7-9 and TRBJ1-2; maybe TRBD1 (5 bases). The germline V and J ends were trimmed by 1 base and 2 bases, with 11 bases remaining between them. CDR1 is SEHNR, CDR2 FQNEAQ, per germline (reference sequence). This CDR3 region has 15 residues. The CDR3 bases are TGTGCCAGCAGCTTAGTCAGGTCAGGGAACTATGGCTACACCTTC. Encoded protein: CASSLVRSGNYGYTF.

The V call is TRBV29-1, the J call TRBJ2-3; D is unresolved. CDR1 is SQVTM, CDR2 ANQGSEA, per germline. Trimming cost V 7 bases and J 1 base, with 9 bases left between them. The CDR3 has 12 residues. CDR3 bases: TGCAGCGCAAAGGTCGGCACAGATACGCAGTATTTT. Translated: CSAKVGTDTQYF.

This chain links TRBV9 with TRBJ1-1, with 9 bases lining up with TRBD1. From germline, CDR1 is SGDLS and CDR2 YYNGEE. The CDR3 has 14 amino acids. V was clipped by 2 bases and J by 6 bases; unmatched bases: 5. For the CDR3, the DNA is TGTGCCAGCAGCGTGGTACAGGGGGCGGCTGAAGCTTTCTTT. Its translation is CASSVVQGAAEAFF.

V is TRBV27 and J is TRBJ2-5, with TRBD2 matching 8 bases. Germline values: CDR1 MNHEY, CDR2 SMNVEV (reference sequence). The CDR3 length is 15 residues. The J segment lost 4 bases and the V segment lost 0 bases, leaving 4 bases of the junction unmatched. Here the CDR3 reads CASSLSRAGGETQYF. CDR3 DNA sequence: TGTGCCAGCAGTTTATCGCGGGCGGGGGGAGAGACCCAGTACTTC.

V and J are TRBV20-1 and TRBJ1-1, with no clear D. Between the trimmed V and J ends, which lost 6 bases and 5 bases, there was a span of 7 bases. Germline V gene lookup returns CDR1 DFQATT and CDR2 SNEGSKA (reference sequence). The CDR3 totals 10 residues. In DNA form, the CDR3 reads TGCAGTGCCTTCGTAACTGAAGCTTTCTTT. This encodes CSAFVTEAFF.

V is TRBV19 and J is TRBJ1-1; the D gene is possibly TRBD1 (6 bases). V was pared by 3 bases and J by 0 bases, with 14 bases between. This CDR3 region has 16 residues. Germline V gene data show CDR1 as LNHDA and CDR2 as SQIVND (reference sequence). CDR3 DNA: TGTGCCAGTAGTATCACCTACAGGGACATGAACACTGAAGCTTTCTTT. Residues: CASSITYRDMNTEAFF.

This clonotype was observed a few times. The chain uses TRBV2 and TRBJ1-2; TRBD1 aligns across 7 bases. This CDR3 comprises 14 residues. CDR1 is SNHLY and CDR2 is FYNNEI in the germline V gene. J lost 8 bases, V lost 8 bases, and 14 bases had no gene match. CDR3 DNA sequence: TGTGCCAGCGCCCAGGGGGGGGGAGGTAGAGGCTACACCTTC. This gives the protein CASAQGGGGRGYTF.

This clonotype appeared a few times. The chain is built from TRBV18 and TRBJ2-1; 9 bases agree with TRBD1. V trimming: 5 bases; J trimming: 10 bases; junction bases outside the gene matches: 9. The CDR3 consists of 14 residues. Germline CDR1 reads KGHSH; CDR2 reads LQKENI. The CDR3 sequence is CASSKGQGLSEQFF. The CDR3 region has the DNA TGTGCCAGCTCAAAGGGACAGGGTCTCAGCGAGCAGTTCTTC.

The J gene is TRBJ1-1, the V gene TRBV25-1; 12 nucleotides align to TRBD1. This CDR3 has 13 residues. Trimming at V came to 8 bases and at J to 10 bases, leaving 8 bases not matched to a gene. CDR1 MGHDK and CDR2 SYGVNS come from the germline V gene. CDR3 coding DNA: TGTGCCAGCCGCGGGACAGGGGGCTTCGGAGCTTTCTTT. Amino acids: CASRGTGGFGAFF.

The rearrangement joins TRBV29-1 to TRBJ2-5; 8 bases fit TRBD2. This CDR3 contains 12 residues. CDR1 SQVTM and CDR2 ANQGSEA come from the germline V gene. V was clipped by 5 bases and J by 11 bases; unmatched bases: 10. CDR3 bases: TGCAGCGTTATAAGAGCGGGAGAAGAGCAGTACTTC. It translates to CSVIRAGEEQYF.

This clonotype was observed many times. CDR3 sequence: CSAPSGAGTQYF. The CDR3 region has the DNA TGCAGTGCTCCCAGCGGGGCGGGGACCCAGTACTTC. V gene TRBV20-1 combines with J gene TRBJ2-5, with 7 bases matching TRBD2. The CDR3 is made up of 12 amino acids. V shed 5 bases and J 7 bases; nucleotides not matched to a gene: 7. Germline-derived CDR1 and CDR2 are DFQATT and SNEGSKA (reference sequence).

J is TRBJ2-1 and V is TRBV7-6, with D tentatively TRBD2 (5 bases). The CDR3 contains 15 residues. Trimming shortened V by 1 base and J by 1 base, and 8 bases separated the two germline ends. Germline V gene lookup returns CDR1 SGHVS and CDR2 FNYEAQ. This CDR3 is CASSLEGASYNEQFF. CDR3 in DNA: TGTGCCAGCAGCTTAGAGGGAGCTTCCTACAATGAGCAGTTCTTC.

V and J are TRBV29-1 and TRBJ2-1; 10 bases fit TRBD2. The germline gives CDR1 SQVTM, CDR2 ANQGSEA. The CDR3 has 13 amino acids. The V gene end was trimmed by 8 bases and the J gene end by 4 bases; junction bases not matched to a gene: 5. This CDR3 is CSLTSGDYNEQFF. The CDR3 coding sequence is TGCAGCCTTACTAGCGGGGATTACAATGAGCAGTTCTTC.

Many counts were recorded for this clonotype. This rearrangement joins TRBV20-1 to TRBJ1-5; 7 bases are shared with TRBD1. Germline V gene lookup returns CDR1 DFQATT and CDR2 SNEGSKA (reference sequence). This CDR3 comprises 14 residues. V was clipped by 4 bases and J by 0 bases; unmatched bases: 3. The CDR3 reads CSAIDRASNQPQHF. The DNA of the CDR3 is TGCAGTGCTATCGACAGGGCTAGCAATCAGCCCCAGCATTTT.